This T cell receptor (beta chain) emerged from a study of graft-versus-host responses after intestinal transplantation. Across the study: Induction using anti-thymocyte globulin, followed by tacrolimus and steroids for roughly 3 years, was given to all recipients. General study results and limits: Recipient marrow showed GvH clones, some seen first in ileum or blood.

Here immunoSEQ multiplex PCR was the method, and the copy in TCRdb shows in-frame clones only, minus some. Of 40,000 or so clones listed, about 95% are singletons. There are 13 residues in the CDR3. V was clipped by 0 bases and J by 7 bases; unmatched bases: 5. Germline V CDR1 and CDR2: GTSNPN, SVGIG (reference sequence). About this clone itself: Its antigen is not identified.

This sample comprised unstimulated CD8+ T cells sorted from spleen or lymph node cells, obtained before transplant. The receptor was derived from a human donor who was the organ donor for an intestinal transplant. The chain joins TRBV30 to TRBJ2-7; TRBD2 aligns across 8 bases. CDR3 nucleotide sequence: TGTGCCTGGAGTGTAGACCGGGAGGGTGAGCAGTACTTC. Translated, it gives CAWSVDREGEQYF.